Below, one TCR beta chain is given with its context. Its antigen target is currently unknown. Base qualities are not at hand, and no much larger clone is one base apart. Other nucleotide sequences in the sample specify the same CDR3. From its cysteine to its phenylalanine, the CDR3 spans 15 amino acids. This entry keeps only the CDR3 DNA: 45 bases, framed from base 1. The germline V end is reduced by 4 bases and the J end by 0 bases; junction bases left unmatched: 3. The germline V gene sets CDR1 to MNHEY and CDR2 to SVGAGI. This entry is derived from a study of shared clonotypes between healthy human individuals (dated by TCRdb to 2018 to 2020). Regarding the complete study: A few men and a couple of women, aged 18 to 49 years, made up the cohort. For each donor, CD4 naive and CD4 memory were each given three plates, CD8 naive was given two plates, and CD8 memory was given one plate. To estimate repertoire size and how much clonotype sharing occurs between individuals, the study deeply sequenced the blood TCR repertoires of several healthy adults. To increase sequencing depth and limit assay-specific biases, TCR repertoire library preparation and sequencing were carried out by different laboratories using diverse techniques. Each donor's leukapheresis produced roughly between roughly 0.85 and 9 billion PBMCs. On the study overall, not on this receptor specifically: Incomplete sequencing was indicated by rarefaction of sorted-subset datasets, despite the large sequencing depth. Compared with non-shared clonotypes, the clonotypes found in all four sorted-subset donors had higher generation probabilities. About 4.5% of naive CD4, around 3.5% of naive CD8, roughly 2.4% of memory CD4, and less than 0.45% of memory CD8 clonotypes were shared across several donors. Naive subsets generally had larger estimated clonotype richness than memory subsets did. Sampling was restricted to blood, and TCR repertoires in tissues likely differ from the TCR repertoires found in blood. Because the study included only a small number of donors, the genetic and exposure-history diversity represented was limited. Pairwise subsampling led to the expectation that sequencing depth would affect the degree of clonotype sharing among donors.

Using the deep immunoSEQ assay, TCR CDR3 regions were amplified from genomic DNA by multiplex PCR. Genomic DNA extracted from each cell subset was distributed evenly over all wells of several immunoSEQ 96-well plates, and each plate served as one replicate. For sorted subsets, roughly 190 ng of genomic DNA, equivalent to some 30,000 T cell genomes, went into each replicate PCR. The purified libraries were quantified using a Qubit 3.0 fluorometer, sized with a Bioanalyzer 2100, and then quantified again using the KAPA Library Quantification kit. Every immunoSEQ 96-well plate was sequenced on a dedicated single-read 150-cycle Illumina NextSeq 550 flow cell. Under the source paper's analysis protocol: The immunoSEQ output contained only junctional sequences without quality scores, so filtering could not match that applied to full-length reads. To assign V/J genes and CDR3, sequences were annotated using PyIR, a Python wrapper for IgBLAST v1.9, with IMGT germline references. Reads with weak V/J assignments (E-value above 1e-6), missing CDR3, stop codons, out-of-frame junctions, or ambiguous translated residues were removed. V3J clonotypes were defined as sequences sharing an identical inferred V gene, J gene, and CDR3 amino acid sequence. To compute the percentage overlap between repertoires, the number of shared unique clonotypes was divided by the size of the smaller repertoire. Repertoire richness was assessed with RTK rarefaction, the Chao1 estimator, and Recon v2.1 estimates of unobserved clonotypes. Generation probabilities were computed with OLGA for all TCRbeta clonotypes obtained by the gDNA method from four donors. Drawn from immuneACCESS, this table holds only the in-frame rearrangements with V and J called that TCRdb kept. Clones are partly lost; checked studies trace under half to an unresolved V gene and leave the rest unexplained. Clone size and V and J calls were adopted from that table, with D and trimming inferred from the DNA. This sample gives about 2.4 million clones in total; roughly 93% of them show up just once. The biggest ten clones account for around 0.4% of the sample.

Healthy HIV-negative adults with no recently reported acute infections or vaccinations were included as donors. All donors were Caucasian adults living in Nashville, Tennessee, USA. Magnetic negative selection was used to enrich CD4+ T cells, after which naive cells were positively selected on CD45RA and the negative fraction became the memory subset. After blood collection by leukapheresis, PBMCs were isolated using Ficoll-Histopaque density gradient centrifugation and then cryopreserved in the vapor phase of liquid nitrogen. Analytical flow cytometry was used to check the purity and quantity of each magnetically sorted T cell population. Each sorted fraction had its genomic DNA isolated and then quantified by UV absorbance on a Nanodrop 2000c.

The origin of this receptor is a young man in good health. Some clones in this sample may be carry-over from other donors' samples. Recombination connected TRBV6-5 to TRBJ2-1, with 7 junctional bases fitting TRBD2. Material for sequencing was naive CD4+ T cells from PBMCs. The cell subset or site label of this sample denotes: CD45RA+ positively selected. The CDR3 sequence is CASSFGGSSYNEQFF. The DNA reads as follows: TGTGCCAGCAGTTTCGGGGGGAGCTCCTACAATGAGCAGTTCTTC.